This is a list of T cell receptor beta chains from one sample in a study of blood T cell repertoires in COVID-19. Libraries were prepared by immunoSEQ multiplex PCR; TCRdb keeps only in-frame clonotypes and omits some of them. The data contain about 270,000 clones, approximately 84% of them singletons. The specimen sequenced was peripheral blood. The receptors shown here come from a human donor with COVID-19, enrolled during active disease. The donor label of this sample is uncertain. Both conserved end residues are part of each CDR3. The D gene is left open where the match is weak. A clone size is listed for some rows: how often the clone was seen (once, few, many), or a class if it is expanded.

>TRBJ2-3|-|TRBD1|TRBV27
CASSNKGRGQRNTDTQYF
TGTGCCAGCAGCAACAAGGGCAGGGGACAGAGAAACACAGATACGCAGTATTTT
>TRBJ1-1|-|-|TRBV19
CASRGAIRGSNTEAFF
TGTGCCAGTAGGGGGGCAATTCGGGGATCGAACACTGAAGCTTTCTTT
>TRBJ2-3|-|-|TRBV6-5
CASRLGDTQYF
TGTGCCAGCAGACTAGGGGATACGCAGTATTTT
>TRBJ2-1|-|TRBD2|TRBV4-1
CASSQDSLAGVDEQFF
TGCGCCAGCAGCCAAGATTCCCTAGCGGGAGTTGATGAGCAGTTCTTC
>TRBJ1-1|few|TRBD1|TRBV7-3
CASSLTPGGQEAFF
TGTGCCAGCAGCTTAACCCCAGGGGGCCAAGAAGCTTTCTTT
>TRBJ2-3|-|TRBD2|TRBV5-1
CASSSTGTSGSLSTDTQYF
TGCGCCAGCAGCTCTACTGGGACTAGCGGGAGCCTTAGCACAGATACGCAGTATTTT
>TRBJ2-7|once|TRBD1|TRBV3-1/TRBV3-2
CASSQDPKLRDSQSTYEQYF
TGTGCCAGCAGCCAAGATCCAAAACTCCGGGACAGCCAGTCCACCTACGAGCAGTACTTC
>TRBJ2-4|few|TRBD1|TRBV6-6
CASSPSGQGLAKNIQYF
TGTGCCAGCAGTCCCTCAGGACAGGGGTTAGCCAAAAACATTCAGTACTTC
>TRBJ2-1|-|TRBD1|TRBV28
CASRPPRDRGNNEQFF
TGTGCCAGCAGACCCCCCCGAGACAGGGGAAACAATGAGCAGTTCTTC
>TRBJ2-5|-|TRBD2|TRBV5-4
CASSSGLGGWETQYF
TGTGCCAGCAGCTCTGGACTAGGAGGTTGGGAGACCCAGTACTTC
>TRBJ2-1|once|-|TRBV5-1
CASSTVYNEQFF
TGCGCCAGCAGCACGGTTTACAATGAGCAGTTCTTC
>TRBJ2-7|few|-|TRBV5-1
CASSLNTGISYEQYF
TGCGCCAGCAGCTTGAACACAGGGATCTCCTACGAGCAGTACTTC
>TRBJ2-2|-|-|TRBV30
CAWSAGYTGELFF
TGTGCCTGGAGCGCGGGATACACCGGGGAGCTGTTTTTT
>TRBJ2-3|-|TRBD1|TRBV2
CASSELGQGVTDTQYF
TGTGCCAGCAGTGAACTGGGACAGGGGGTGACAGATACGCAGTATTTT
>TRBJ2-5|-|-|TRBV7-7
CASSLDSQETQYF
TGTGCTAGCAGCTTAGACAGCCAAGAGACCCAGTACTTC
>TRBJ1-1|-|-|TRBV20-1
CSARGGTEAFF
TGCAGTGCTAGAGGAGGCACTGAAGCTTTCTTT
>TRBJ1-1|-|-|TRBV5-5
CASSSGVGAGVMNTEAFF
TGTGCCAGCAGCTCCGGAGTGGGGGCTGGGGTCATGAACACTGAAGCTTTCTTT
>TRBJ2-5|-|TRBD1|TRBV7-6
CASSFAQGVQETQYF
TGTGCCAGCAGCTTTGCTCAGGGGGTCCAAGAGACCCAGTACTTC
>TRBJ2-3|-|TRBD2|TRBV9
CASSPLSGASTDTQYF
TGTGCCAGCAGCCCCCTTAGCGGGGCGAGCACAGATACGCAGTATTTT
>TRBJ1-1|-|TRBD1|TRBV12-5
CASGLTQGAMSEAFF
TGTGCTAGTGGTTTAACACAGGGGGCGATGAGTGAAGCTTTCTTT
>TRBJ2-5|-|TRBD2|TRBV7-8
CASSLVASGQETQYF
TGTGCCAGCAGCTTAGTGGCTAGCGGCCAAGAGACCCAGTACTTC
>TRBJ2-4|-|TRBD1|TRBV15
CATSRTGTRSVKNIQYF
TGTGCCACCAGCAGGACAGGGACGCGGTCGGTCAAAAACATTCAGTACTTC
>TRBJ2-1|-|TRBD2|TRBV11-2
CASSPKGLAGNEQFF
TGTGCCAGCAGCCCCAAGGGACTAGCGGGCAATGAGCAGTTCTTC
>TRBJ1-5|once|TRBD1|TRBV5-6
CASSSPGQSNQPQHF
TGTGCCAGCAGCTCTCCGGGACAGTCCAATCAGCCCCAGCATTTT
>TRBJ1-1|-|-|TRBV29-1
CSVDRGGRAEAFF
TGCAGCGTTGACCGTGGAGGTCGCGCTGAAGCTTTCTTT
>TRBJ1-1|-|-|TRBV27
CASSLFPGALNTEAFF
TGTGCCAGCAGTTTATTCCCTGGGGCCTTGAACACTGAAGCTTTCTTT
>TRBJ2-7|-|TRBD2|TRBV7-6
CASSGAGGRIDEQYF
TGTGCCAGCAGCGGGGCGGGAGGGCGAATCGACGAGCAGTACTTC
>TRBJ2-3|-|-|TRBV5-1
CASSLGPGGTDTQYF
TGCGCCAGCAGCTTGGGCCCAGGGGGCACAGATACGCAGTATTTT
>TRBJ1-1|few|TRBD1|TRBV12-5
CASGPSTGANTEAFF
TGTGCTAGTGGTCCGTCGACAGGGGCGAACACTGAAGCTTTCTTT
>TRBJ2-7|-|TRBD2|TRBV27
CASSPSLAGVTYEQYF
TGTGCCAGCAGTCCCTCTCTAGCGGGAGTAACCTACGAGCAGTACTTC
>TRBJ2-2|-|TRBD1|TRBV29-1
CSVPKGGVNTGELFF
TGCAGCGTTCCTAAAGGGGGCGTGAACACCGGGGAGCTGTTTTTT
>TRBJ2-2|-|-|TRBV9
CASSVESHGELFF
TGTGCCAGCAGCGTAGAATCCCACGGGGAGCTGTTTTTT
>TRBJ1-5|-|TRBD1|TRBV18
CASSSGQGFGQPQHF
TGTGCCAGCTCATCGGGACAGGGGTTCGGTCAGCCCCAGCATTTT
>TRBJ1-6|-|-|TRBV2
CASSQRTAYNSPLHF
TGTGCCAGCAGTCAAAGGACAGCCTATAATTCACCCCTCCACTTT
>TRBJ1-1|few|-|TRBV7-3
CASSPAGAGEAFF
TGTGCCAGCAGCCCCGCCGGTGCGGGGGAAGCTTTCTTT
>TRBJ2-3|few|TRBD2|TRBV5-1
CASSLGLAGGTDTQYF
TGCGCCAGCAGCTTGGGACTAGCGGGAGGCACAGATACGCAGTATTTT
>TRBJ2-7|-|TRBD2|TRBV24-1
CATSGREAGGPFSSYEQYF
TGTGCCACCAGTGGCAGGGAAGCGGGAGGGCCTTTTAGCTCCTACGAGCAGTACTTC
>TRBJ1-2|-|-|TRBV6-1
CASSEALGGRYGYTF
TGTGCCAGCAGTGAAGCGCTGGGAGGGCGGTATGGCTACACCTTC
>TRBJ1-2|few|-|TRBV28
CASSRQNYGYTF
TGTGCCAGCAGTCGACAGAACTATGGCTACACCTTC
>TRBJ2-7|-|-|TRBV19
CASSISLVGGTSYEQYF
TGTGCCAGTAGTATTAGTCTGGTCGGCGGGACCAGCTACGAGCAGTACTTC
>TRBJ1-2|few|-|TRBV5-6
CASSQNSYGYTF
TGTGCCAGCAGCCAAAACAGCTATGGCTACACCTTC
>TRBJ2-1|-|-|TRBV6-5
CASRLFRTENNEQFF
TGTGCCAGCAGGTTGTTCAGGACAGAGAACAATGAGCAGTTCTTC
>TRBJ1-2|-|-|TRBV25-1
CASSEAGLYGYTF
TGTGCCAGCAGTGAGGCGGGGCTCTATGGCTACACCTTC
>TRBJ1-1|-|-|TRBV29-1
CSATGHPNTEAFF
TGCAGCGCCACGGGACACCCGAACACTGAAGCTTTCTTT
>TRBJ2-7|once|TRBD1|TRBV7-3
CASSLIQGPTYEQYF
TGTGCCAGCAGCTTAATACAGGGGCCGACCTACGAGCAGTACTTC
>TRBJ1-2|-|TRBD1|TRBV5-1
CASSRWTGLNYGYTF
TGCGCCAGCAGCCGTTGGACAGGGCTTAACTATGGCTACACCTTC
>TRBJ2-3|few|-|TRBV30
CAWSALGAGTSTDTQYF
TGTGCCTGGAGTGCACTTGGGGCGGGAACTAGCACAGATACGCAGTATTTT
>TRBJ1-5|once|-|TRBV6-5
CASSPGGQPQHF
TGTGCCAGCAGCCCCGGGGGTCAGCCCCAGCATTTT